Listed below are T cell receptor beta chains from one sample, sequenced in a study of blood T cell repertoires in COVID-19. TCRdb's copy holds only in-frame clones and misses some; the assay was immunoSEQ multiplex PCR. The data contain around 180,000 clones, roughly 70% of them singletons. Material for sequencing was peripheral blood. These receptor sequences come from an elderly woman with acute or convalescent COVID-19. Each CDR3 is given with its conserved first and last residue. D genes are given only for firm matches. For some rows the clone size is stated as once, few or many, or as a class when expanded; others skip it.

J: TRBJ2-6
size: -
D: -
V: TRBV28
DNA: TGTGCCAGCAGAACCCCTGCCCGGTACGCTCTCTCTGGGGCCAACGTCCTGACTTTC
CDR3: CASRTPARYALSGANVLTF

J: TRBJ1-4
size: -
D: -
V: TRBV21-1
DNA: TGTGCCAGCAGCAGGTTTCCAACGACAGGGCGGGGTGAAAAACTGTTTTTT
CDR3: CASSRFPTTGRGEKLFF

J: TRBJ2-2
size: once
D: -
V: TRBV19
DNA: TGTGCCAGTGCCTCTTATATACTCGGCGGGGAGCTGTTTTTT
CDR3: CASASYILGGELFF

J: TRBJ1-1
size: -
D: -
V: TRBV7-9
DNA: TGTGCCAGCAGCTTAACAGGGAAGAACACTGAAGCTTTCTTT
CDR3: CASSLTGKNTEAFF

J: TRBJ2-2
size: -
D: TRBD2
V: TRBV7-9
DNA: TGTGCCAGCAGCTTAGAATTCGGACTAGCCGCCGGGGAGCTGTTTTTT
CDR3: CASSLEFGLAAGELFF

J: TRBJ2-3
size: few
D: -
V: TRBV18
DNA: TGTGCCAGCTCACCAATGGTTAGAGATACGCAGTATTTT
CDR3: CASSPMVRDTQYF

J: TRBJ1-3
size: -
D: TRBD1
V: TRBV11-2
DNA: TGTGCCAGCAGCTCCCGGGACAGCTCTGGAAACACCATATATTTT
CDR3: CASSSRDSSGNTIYF

J: TRBJ2-7
size: -
D: TRBD2
V: TRBV3-1/TRBV3-2
DNA: TGTGCCAGCAGCCCCCGGGCTAGCGGGAGCGAGCAGTACTTC
CDR3: CASSPRASGSEQYF

J: TRBJ2-3
size: -
D: -
V: TRBV2
DNA: TGTGCCAGCAGTGAGCAGGGGGGCAATACGCAGTATTTT
CDR3: CASSEQGGNTQYF

J: TRBJ2-1
size: -
D: TRBD2
V: TRBV10-3
DNA: TGTGCCATAACCAGCGGGATCTATGAGCAGTTCTTC
CDR3: CAITSGIYEQFF

J: TRBJ1-5
size: -
D: -
V: TRBV7-8
DNA: TGTGCCAGCAGCATTAGACAAAGCAATCAGCCCCAGCATTTT
CDR3: CASSIRQSNQPQHF

J: TRBJ2-5
size: few
D: -
V: TRBV24-1
DNA: TGTGCCACCAGTGATTTCTGGACATCGGAGACCCAGTACTTC
CDR3: CATSDFWTSETQYF

J: TRBJ1-5
size: -
D: -
V: TRBV30
DNA: TGTGCCTGGTCCGTCGGGGGGAGCAATCAGCCCCAGCATTTT
CDR3: CAWSVGGSNQPQHF

J: TRBJ2-5
size: -
D: -
V: TRBV5-5
DNA: TGTGCCAGCAGCTTGGTTGGCGACTCCCAAGAGACCCAGTACTTC
CDR3: CASSLVGDSQETQYF

J: TRBJ1-1
size: -
D: TRBD1
V: TRBV29-1
DNA: TGCAGCGTTGAAGGGAGGAAGGAGGGGGCCACTGAAGCTTTCTTT
CDR3: CSVEGRKEGATEAFF

J: TRBJ1-5
size: -
D: TRBD1
V: TRBV29-1
DNA: TGCAGCGCAGGACAGGGCGATCAGCCCCAGCATTTT
CDR3: CSAGQGDQPQHF

J: TRBJ1-4
size: -
D: -
V: TRBV19
DNA: TGTGCCAGTACAGGCAGGGATAATGAAAAACTGTTTTTT
CDR3: CASTGRDNEKLFF

J: TRBJ2-2
size: -
D: -
V: TRBV9
DNA: TGTGCCAGCAGCGTAGGCAGGGTTTTAGGGGAGCTGTTTTTT
CDR3: CASSVGRVLGELFF

J: TRBJ1-1
size: few
D: TRBD1
V: TRBV28
DNA: TGTGCCAGCAGATCACAGGGGAGCACTGAAGCTTTCTTT
CDR3: CASRSQGSTEAFF

J: TRBJ2-2
size: once
D: -
V: TRBV11-2
DNA: TGTGCCAGCAGCCTAATCACCGGGGAGCTGTTTTTT
CDR3: CASSLITGELFF

J: TRBJ1-5
size: -
D: -
V: TRBV2
DNA: TGTGCCAGCAGTGTCGGAGGGACCAATCAGCCCCAGCATTTT
CDR3: CASSVGGTNQPQHF

J: TRBJ2-5
size: few
D: TRBD1
V: TRBV7-6
DNA: TGTGCCAGCAGTCTCGACAGGGCCGAGACCCAGTACTTC
CDR3: CASSLDRAETQYF

J: TRBJ2-5
size: -
D: -
V: TRBV29-1
DNA: TGCAGCGCCGAGGGCGCCGAGACCCAGTACTTC
CDR3: CSAEGAETQYF

J: TRBJ2-5
size: -
D: TRBD1
V: TRBV2
DNA: TGTGCCAGCAGTGAGGTGGGACAGGGCAGGGAGACCCAGTACTTC
CDR3: CASSEVGQGRETQYF

J: TRBJ2-2
size: -
D: TRBD1
V: TRBV19
DNA: TGTGCCAGTAGTGGAGGGACAGGGCGTCCCGGGGAGCTGTTTTTT
CDR3: CASSGGTGRPGELFF

J: TRBJ1-2
size: -
D: -
V: TRBV6-6
DNA: TGTGCCAGCAGTTACTCGGGGGGGAGGAACTATGGCTACACCTTC
CDR3: CASSYSGGRNYGYTF

J: TRBJ2-3
size: -
D: TRBD1
V: TRBV5-8
DNA: TGTGCCAGCAGCTCGCCGCCCGGGACAGGGACACTAGCATCGCAGTATTTT
CDR3: CASSSPPGTGTLASQYF

J: TRBJ1-2
size: -
D: TRBD1
V: TRBV7-9
DNA: TGTGCCAGCAGCTCCACAGGGGAACTTGGCTACACCTTC
CDR3: CASSSTGELGYTF

J: TRBJ2-2
size: many
D: TRBD2
V: TRBV5-6
DNA: TGTGCCAGCAGCTTGGCAGTGGGAGGGTTCACCGGGGAGCTGTTTTTT
CDR3: CASSLAVGGFTGELFF

J: TRBJ1-2
size: -
D: TRBD1
V: TRBV5-1
DNA: TGCGCCAGCAGCCAGCAACAGGGGAACTATGGCTACACCTTC
CDR3: CASSQQQGNYGYTF

J: TRBJ2-7
size: -
D: -
V: TRBV10-3
DNA: TGTGCCATCAGTGAGTCCACAGGCTCCTACGAGCAGTACTTC
CDR3: CAISESTGSYEQYF

J: TRBJ2-7
size: -
D: -
V: TRBV27
DNA: TGTGCCAGCAGTTTACGCGGGAACTCCTACGAGCAGTACTTC
CDR3: CASSLRGNSYEQYF

J: TRBJ1-3
size: -
D: -
V: TRBV3-1/TRBV3-2
DNA: TGTGCCAGCAGCGGGCTCGGGAGCTCTGGAAACACCATATATTTT
CDR3: CASSGLGSSGNTIYF

J: TRBJ1-2
size: -
D: -
V: TRBV27
DNA: TGTGCCAGCAGTTTATCGGGCAGGGGCTATGGCTACACCTTC
CDR3: CASSLSGRGYGYTF

J: TRBJ1-1
size: -
D: -
V: TRBV11-2
DNA: TGTGCCAGCAGCTTAACTCTGGAGACTGAAGCTTTCTTT
CDR3: CASSLTLETEAFF

J: TRBJ2-7
size: -
D: TRBD1
V: TRBV18
DNA: TGTGCCAGCTCACCAATCGGGACAGGGCCGATCTACGAGCAGTACTTC
CDR3: CASSPIGTGPIYEQYF

J: TRBJ2-7
size: -
D: -
V: TRBV3-1/TRBV3-2
DNA: TGTGCCAGCAGCCAGCCCAACCAGGGTTCCTACGAGCAGTACTTC
CDR3: CASSQPNQGSYEQYF

J: TRBJ2-7
size: -
D: TRBD1
V: TRBV7-9
DNA: TGTGCCAGCAGCTCGACAGGGACCCCGGGGGAGCAGTACTTC
CDR3: CASSSTGTPGEQYF

J: TRBJ1-1
size: -
D: -
V: TRBV4-1
DNA: TGCGCCAGCAGCCAAGGGGGGCCGGGAGCTTTCTTT
CDR3: CASSQGGPGAFF

J: TRBJ1-2
size: -
D: TRBD1
V: TRBV18
DNA: TGTGCCAGCTCTCCCGACCAGGGACAGGGCCCCTATGGCTACACCTTC
CDR3: CASSPDQGQGPYGYTF

J: TRBJ1-2
size: -
D: -
V: TRBV29-1
DNA: TGCAGCGTCGCCACCGGGGATGGCTACACCTTC
CDR3: CSVATGDGYTF

J: TRBJ2-3
size: few
D: -
V: TRBV27
DNA: TGTGCCAGCAGTTTATGGGCCAGCGGGAGCACAGATACGCAGTATTTT
CDR3: CASSLWASGSTDTQYF

J: TRBJ2-3
size: -
D: TRBD2
V: TRBV6-2/TRBV6-3
DNA: TGTGCCAGCAGTTTTTCTAGCGGAATCACAGATACGCAGTATTTT
CDR3: CASSFSSGITDTQYF

J: TRBJ2-7
size: -
D: TRBD2
V: TRBV28
DNA: TGTGCCAGCAGTTTGATCGGAGCGGGAGGCGTTTACGAGCAGTACTTC
CDR3: CASSLIGAGGVYEQYF